This T cell receptor beta chain was profiled in a study of cytomegalovirus exposure and HLA in healthy donors. Points from the study as a whole: 150 to 200 TCR beta chains were listed as cytomegalovirus-associated. Per a later analysis, about 17,000 TCR beta sequences showed association with HLA alleles at 0.05 false discovery rate.

With respect to this clone: Its antigen remains unidentified.

60 Vbeta and 13 Jbeta primers were used in PCR. In the authors' workflow: Some 11 million of the roughly 80 million unique TCR beta chains counted in a later analysis were shared. Libraries were prepared by immunoSEQ multiplex PCR; TCRdb keeps only in-frame clonotypes and omits some of them. The DNA was the basis for D and trimming; V, J and clone size are from that table. The sample has some 87,000 clones, more than 55% seen once. CDR1 and CDR2 from the germline V gene are MNHNS and SASEGT. The V end was cut by 1 base, the J end by 8 bases, with 17 bases between. CDR3 length: 15 amino acids. The chain has TRBV6-1 and TRBJ1-2; a weak D match, TRBD1 (5 bases). This clonotype originated in a woman aged 25-40 years in good health and CMV-seropositive. Sequences were obtained from PBMCs. Written as DNA, the CDR3 is TGTGCCAGCAGTGAAGGATTTACGGGAGGGGAAGGCTACACCTTC. It yields the protein CASSEGFTGGEGYTF.